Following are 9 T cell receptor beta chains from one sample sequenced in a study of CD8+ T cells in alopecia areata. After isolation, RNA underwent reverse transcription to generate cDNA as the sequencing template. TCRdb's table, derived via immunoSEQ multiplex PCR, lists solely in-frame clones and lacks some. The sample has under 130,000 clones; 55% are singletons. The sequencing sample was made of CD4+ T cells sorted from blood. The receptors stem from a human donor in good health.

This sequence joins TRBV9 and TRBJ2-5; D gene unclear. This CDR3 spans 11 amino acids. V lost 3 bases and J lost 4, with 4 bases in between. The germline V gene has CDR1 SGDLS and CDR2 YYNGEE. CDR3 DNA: TGTGCCAGCAGCGGTGGAGAGACCCAGTACTTC. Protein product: CASSGGETQYF.

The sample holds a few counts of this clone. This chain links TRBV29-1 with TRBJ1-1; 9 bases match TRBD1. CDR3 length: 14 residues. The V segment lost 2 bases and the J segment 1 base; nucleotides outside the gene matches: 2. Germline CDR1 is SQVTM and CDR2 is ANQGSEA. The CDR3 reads CSVESGQGNTEAFF. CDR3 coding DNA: TGCAGCGTTGAATCGGGACAGGGGAACACTGAAGCTTTCTTT.

The CDR3 bases are TGTGCCAGCAGTGACAGGAACACTGAAGCTTTCTTT. Residues: CASSDRNTEAFF. This chain links TRBV25-1 with TRBJ1-1; D is unclear. Deletions cut 3 bases from V and 1 base from J, with 3 bases between. The CDR3 spans 12 residues. Germline V gene data show CDR1 as MGHDK and CDR2 as SYGVNS.

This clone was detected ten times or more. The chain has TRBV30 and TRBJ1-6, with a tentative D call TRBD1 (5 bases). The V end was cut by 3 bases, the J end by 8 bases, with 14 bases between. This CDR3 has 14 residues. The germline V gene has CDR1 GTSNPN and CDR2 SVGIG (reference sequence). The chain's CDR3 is CAWRRVGDDSPLHF. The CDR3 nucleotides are TGTGCCTGGAGACGAGTGGGGGATGATTCACCCCTCCACTTT. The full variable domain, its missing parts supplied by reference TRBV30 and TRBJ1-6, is SQTIHQWPATLVQPVGSPLSLECTVEGTSNPNLYWYRQAAGRGLQLLFYSVGIGQISSEVPQNLSASRPQDRQFILSSKKLLLSDSGFYLCAWRRVGDDSPLHFGNGTRLTVT.

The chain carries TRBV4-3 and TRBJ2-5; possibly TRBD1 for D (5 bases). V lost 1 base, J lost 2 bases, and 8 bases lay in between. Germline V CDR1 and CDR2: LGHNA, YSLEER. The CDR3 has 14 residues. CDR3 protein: CASSQGDRQETQYF. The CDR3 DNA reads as TGCGCCAGCAGCCAAGGTGACAGACAAGAGACCCAGTACTTC.

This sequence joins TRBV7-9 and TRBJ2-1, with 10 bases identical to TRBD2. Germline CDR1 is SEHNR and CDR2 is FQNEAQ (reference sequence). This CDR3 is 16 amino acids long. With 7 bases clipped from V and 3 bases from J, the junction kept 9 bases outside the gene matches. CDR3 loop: CASTRWGTSDYNEQFF. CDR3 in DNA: TGTGCCAGCACCAGATGGGGGACTAGCGACTACAATGAGCAGTTCTTC.

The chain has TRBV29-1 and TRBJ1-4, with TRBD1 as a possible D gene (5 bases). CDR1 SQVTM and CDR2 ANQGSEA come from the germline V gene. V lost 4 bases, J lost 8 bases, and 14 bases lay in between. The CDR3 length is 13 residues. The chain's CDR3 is CSVALGRDEKLFF. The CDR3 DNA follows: TGCAGCGTTGCACTTGGACGGGACGAAAAACTGTTTTTT.

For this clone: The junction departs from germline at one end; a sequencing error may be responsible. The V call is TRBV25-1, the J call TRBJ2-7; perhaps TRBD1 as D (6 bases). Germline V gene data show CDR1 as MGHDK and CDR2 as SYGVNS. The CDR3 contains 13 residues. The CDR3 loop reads CASSPYNTGSLFF. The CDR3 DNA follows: TGTGCCAGCAGTCCTTATAATACAGGGAGTCTGTTCTTC.

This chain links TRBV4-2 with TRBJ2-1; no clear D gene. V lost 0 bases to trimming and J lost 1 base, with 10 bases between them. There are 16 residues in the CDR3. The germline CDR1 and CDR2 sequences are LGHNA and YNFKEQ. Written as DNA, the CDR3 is TGTGCCAGCAGCCAAGATCTATACCAATCCTACAATGAGCAGTTCTTC. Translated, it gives CASSQDLYQSYNEQFF.